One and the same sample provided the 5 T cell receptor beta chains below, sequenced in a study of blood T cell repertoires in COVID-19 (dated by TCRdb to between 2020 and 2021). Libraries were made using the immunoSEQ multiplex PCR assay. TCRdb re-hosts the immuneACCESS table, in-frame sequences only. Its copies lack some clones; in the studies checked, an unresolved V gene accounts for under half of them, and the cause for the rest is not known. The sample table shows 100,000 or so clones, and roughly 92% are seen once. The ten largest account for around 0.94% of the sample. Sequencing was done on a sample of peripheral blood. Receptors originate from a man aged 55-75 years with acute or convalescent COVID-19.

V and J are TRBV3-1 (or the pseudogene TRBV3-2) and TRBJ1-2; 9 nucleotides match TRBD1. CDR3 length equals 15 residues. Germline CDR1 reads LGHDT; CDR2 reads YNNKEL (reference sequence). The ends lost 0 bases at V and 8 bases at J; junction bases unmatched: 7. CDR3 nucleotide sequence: TGTGCCAGCAGCCAAGATCCCGACAGGGGGATAGGCTACACCTTC. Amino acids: CASSQDPDRGIGYTF.

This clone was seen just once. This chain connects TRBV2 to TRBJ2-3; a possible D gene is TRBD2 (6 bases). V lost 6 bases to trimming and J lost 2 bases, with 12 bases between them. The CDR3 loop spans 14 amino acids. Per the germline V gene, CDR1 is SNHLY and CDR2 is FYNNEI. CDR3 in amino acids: CASREVAATDTQYF. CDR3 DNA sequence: TGTGCCAGCAGGGAGGTAGCGGCCACAGATACGCAGTATTTT.

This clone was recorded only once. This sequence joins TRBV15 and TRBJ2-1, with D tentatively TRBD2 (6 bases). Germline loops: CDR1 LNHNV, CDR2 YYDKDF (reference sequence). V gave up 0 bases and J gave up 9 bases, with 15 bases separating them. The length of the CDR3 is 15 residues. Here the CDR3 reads CATSRDQGREVEQFF. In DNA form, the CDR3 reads TGTGCCACCAGCAGAGATCAGGGCAGGGAGGTTGAGCAGTTCTTC.

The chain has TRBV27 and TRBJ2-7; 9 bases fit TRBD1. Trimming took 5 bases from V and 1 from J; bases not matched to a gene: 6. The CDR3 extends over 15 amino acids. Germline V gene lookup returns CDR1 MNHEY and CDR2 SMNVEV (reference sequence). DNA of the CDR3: TGTGCCAGCAGTATCACCGGGACAGGGTCCTACGAGCAGTACTTC. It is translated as CASSITGTGSYEQYF.

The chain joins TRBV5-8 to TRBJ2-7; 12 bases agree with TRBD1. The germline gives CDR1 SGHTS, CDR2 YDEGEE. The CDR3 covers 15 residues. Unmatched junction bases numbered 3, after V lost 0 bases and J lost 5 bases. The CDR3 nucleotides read TGTGCCAGCAGCTTGGCCGGGACAGGGGGCGACGAGCAGTACTTC. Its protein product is CASSLAGTGGDEQYF.